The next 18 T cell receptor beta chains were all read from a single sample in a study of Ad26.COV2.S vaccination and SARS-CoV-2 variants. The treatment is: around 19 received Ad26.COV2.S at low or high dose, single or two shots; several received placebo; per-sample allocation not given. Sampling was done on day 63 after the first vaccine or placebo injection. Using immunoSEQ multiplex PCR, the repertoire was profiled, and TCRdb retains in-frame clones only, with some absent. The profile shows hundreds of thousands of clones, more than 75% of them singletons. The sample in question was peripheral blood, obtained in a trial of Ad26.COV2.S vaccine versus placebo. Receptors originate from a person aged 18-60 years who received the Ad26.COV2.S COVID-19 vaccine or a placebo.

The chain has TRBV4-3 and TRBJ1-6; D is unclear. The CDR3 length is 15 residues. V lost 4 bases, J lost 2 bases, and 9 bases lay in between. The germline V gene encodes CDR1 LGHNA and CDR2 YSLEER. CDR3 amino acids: CASSPSGTYNSPLHF. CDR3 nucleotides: TGCGCCAGCAGCCCAAGCGGCACCTATAATTCACCCCTCCACTTT.

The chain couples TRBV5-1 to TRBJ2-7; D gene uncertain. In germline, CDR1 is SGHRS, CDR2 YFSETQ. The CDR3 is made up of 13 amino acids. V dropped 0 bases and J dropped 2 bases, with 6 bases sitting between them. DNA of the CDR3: TGCGCCAGCAGCTTGGCCGAGACCTACGAGCAGTACTTC. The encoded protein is CASSLAETYEQYF.

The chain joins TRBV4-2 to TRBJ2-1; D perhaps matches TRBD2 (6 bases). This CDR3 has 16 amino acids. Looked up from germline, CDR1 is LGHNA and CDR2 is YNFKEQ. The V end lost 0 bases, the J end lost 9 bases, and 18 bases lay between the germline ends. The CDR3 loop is CASSQEPLALGSEQFF. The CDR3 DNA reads TGTGCCAGCAGCCAAGAACCACTAGCATTGGGCAGTGAGCAGTTCTTC.

CDR3: CASSPRQGSTEAFF. In DNA, the CDR3 is TGTGCCAGTAGTCCACGACAGGGATCCACTGAAGCTTTCTTT. This chain uses TRBV19 with TRBJ1-1; 7 bases are shared with TRBD1. With 5 bases clipped from V and 4 bases from J, the junction kept 7 bases outside the gene matches. This CDR3 is built from 14 residues. In germline, CDR1 is LNHDA, CDR2 SQIVND (reference sequence).

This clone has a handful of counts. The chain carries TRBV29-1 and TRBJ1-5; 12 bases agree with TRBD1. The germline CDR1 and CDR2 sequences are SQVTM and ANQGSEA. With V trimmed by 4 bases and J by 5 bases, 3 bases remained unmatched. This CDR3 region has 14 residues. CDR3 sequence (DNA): TGCAGCGTTGGCGGGACAGGGGGCGATCAGCCCCAGCATTTT. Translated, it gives CSVGGTGGDQPQHF.

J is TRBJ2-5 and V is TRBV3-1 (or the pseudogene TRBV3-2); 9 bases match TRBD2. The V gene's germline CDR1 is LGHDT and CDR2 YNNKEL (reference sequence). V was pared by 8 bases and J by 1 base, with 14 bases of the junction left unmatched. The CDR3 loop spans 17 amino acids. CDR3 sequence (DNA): TGTGCCAGCTCCCGCGATATCAAGCGGGGGGCCCAAGAGACCCAGTACTTC. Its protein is CASSRDIKRGAQETQYF.

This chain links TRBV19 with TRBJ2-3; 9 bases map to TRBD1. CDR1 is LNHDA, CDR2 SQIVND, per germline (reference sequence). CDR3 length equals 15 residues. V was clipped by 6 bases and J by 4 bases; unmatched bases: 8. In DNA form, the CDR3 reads TGTGCCAGTAGACAACACACAGGGGGCCCAGATACGCAGTATTTT. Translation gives CASRQHTGGPDTQYF.

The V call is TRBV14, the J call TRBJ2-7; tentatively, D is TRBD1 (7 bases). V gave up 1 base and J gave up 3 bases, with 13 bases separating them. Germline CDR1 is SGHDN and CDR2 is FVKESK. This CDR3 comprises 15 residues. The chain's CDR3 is CASSQGRGVYYEQYF. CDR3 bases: TGTGCCAGCAGCCAAGGCAGGGGGGTTTACTACGAGCAGTACTTC.

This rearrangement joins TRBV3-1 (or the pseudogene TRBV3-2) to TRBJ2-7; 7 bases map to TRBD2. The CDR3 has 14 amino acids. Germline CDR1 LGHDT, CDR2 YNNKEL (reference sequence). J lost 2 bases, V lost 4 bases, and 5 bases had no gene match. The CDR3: CASSRLGGTYEQYF. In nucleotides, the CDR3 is TGTGCCAGCAGCCGCCTGGGGGGGACCTACGAGCAGTACTTC.

This chain's CDR3 is CASSLWGPDEQFF. CDR3 sequence (DNA): TGTGCCAGCAGCCTCTGGGGCCCGGATGAGCAGTTCTTC. V and J are TRBV7-6 and TRBJ2-1; possible D gene TRBD1, 5 bases. Germline V gives CDR1 SGHVS, CDR2 FNYEAQ. Trimming took 5 bases from V and 8 from J, leaving 13 bases between them. This CDR3 comprises 13 residues.

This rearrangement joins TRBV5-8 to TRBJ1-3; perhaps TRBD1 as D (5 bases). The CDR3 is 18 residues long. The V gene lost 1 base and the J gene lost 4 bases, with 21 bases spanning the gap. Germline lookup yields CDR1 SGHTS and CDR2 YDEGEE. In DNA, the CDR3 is TGTGCCAGCAGCTTGTCTCGCCTTGGCAGGGTGACCGGAAACACCATATATTTT. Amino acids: CASSLSRLGRVTGNTIYF.

CDR3 DNA sequence: TGCGCCAGCAGCCAAGATCCAAGACAAAAGAACACTGAAGCTTTCTTT. Translated, it gives CASSQDPRQKNTEAFF. The chain recombines TRBV4-1 with TRBJ1-1; D not certain. Germline values: CDR1 MGHRA, CDR2 YSYEKL. The length of the CDR3 is 16 residues. V shed 0 bases and J shed 1 base, with 12 bases lying between them.

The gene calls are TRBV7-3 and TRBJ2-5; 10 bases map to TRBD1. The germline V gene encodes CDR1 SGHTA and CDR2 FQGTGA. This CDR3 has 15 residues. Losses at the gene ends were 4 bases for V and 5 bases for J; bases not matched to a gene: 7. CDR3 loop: CASSYDRGPFETQYF. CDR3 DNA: TGTGCCAGCAGCTACGACAGGGGGCCTTTTGAGACCCAGTACTTC.

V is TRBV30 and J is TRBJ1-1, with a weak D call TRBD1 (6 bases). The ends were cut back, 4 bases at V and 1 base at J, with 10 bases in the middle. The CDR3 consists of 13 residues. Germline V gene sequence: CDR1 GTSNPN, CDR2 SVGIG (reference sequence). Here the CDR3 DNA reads TGTGCCTGGACCCCGGGACAGAACACTGAAGCTTTCTTT. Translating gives CAWTPGQNTEAFF.

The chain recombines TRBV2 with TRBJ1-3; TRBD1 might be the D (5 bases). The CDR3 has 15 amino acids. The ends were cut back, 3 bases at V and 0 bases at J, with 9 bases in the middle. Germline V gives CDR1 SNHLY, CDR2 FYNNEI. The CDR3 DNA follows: TGTGCCAGCAGTGAGATGGGGGTCTCTGGAAACACCATATATTTT. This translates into CASSEMGVSGNTIYF.

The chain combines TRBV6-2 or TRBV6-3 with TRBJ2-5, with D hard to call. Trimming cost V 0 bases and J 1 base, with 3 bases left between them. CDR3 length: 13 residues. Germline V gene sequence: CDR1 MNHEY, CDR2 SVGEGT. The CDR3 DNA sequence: TGTGCCAGCAGTTACTCCAGCCAAGAGACCCAGTACTTC. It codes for CASSYSSQETQYF.

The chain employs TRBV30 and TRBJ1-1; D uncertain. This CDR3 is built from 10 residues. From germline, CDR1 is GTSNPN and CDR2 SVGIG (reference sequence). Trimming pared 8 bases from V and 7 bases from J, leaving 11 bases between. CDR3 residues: CAHHQIEAFF. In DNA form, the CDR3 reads TGTGCCCACCACCAGATTGAAGCTTTCTTT. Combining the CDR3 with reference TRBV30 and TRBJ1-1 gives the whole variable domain SQTIHQWPATLVQPVGSPLSLECTVEGTSNPNLYWYRQAAGRGLQLLFYSVGIGQISSEVPQNLSASRPQDRQFILSSKKLLLSDSGFYLCAHHQIEAFFGQGTRLTVV.

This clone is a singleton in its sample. The CDR3 loop reads CASSPRQGSETQYF. The CDR3 nucleotides are TGTGCCAGCAGCCCCAGACAGGGTTCAGAGACCCAGTACTTC. This rearrangement joins TRBV9 to TRBJ2-5; 7 bases line up with TRBD1. The CDR3 is 14 residues long. V gave up 4 bases and J gave up 4 bases; unmatched junction bases: 7. Per germline, CDR1 SGDLS and CDR2 YYNGEE.